This T cell receptor beta chain derives from a study of T cell changes during pregnancy in multiple sclerosis. The CDR3 covers 15 residues. Germline-derived CDR1 and CDR2 are SGHTS and YDEGEE. V lost 6 bases and J lost 7; bases outside the gene matches: 7. This table comes from immunoSEQ multiplex PCR, and its TCRdb copy is limited to in-frame clones, with some not included. The data show some 51,000 clones, about 94% seen once. The origin of this receptor is a female donor with multiple sclerosis, enrolled in a pregnancy study. Material: CD8+ T cells from peripheral blood mononuclear cells, obtained in the first trimester of pregnancy. V is TRBV5-8 and J is TRBJ2-2, with 12 bases matching TRBD1. In DNA, the CDR3 is TGTGCCAGCATCCGGGACAGGGGGCGCGGCGGGGAGCTGTTTTTT. Its protein product is CASIRDRGRGGELFF.